This T cell receptor beta chain comes out of a study of blood T cell repertoires in COVID-19. Using immunoSEQ multiplex PCR, the repertoire was profiled, and TCRdb retains in-frame clones only, with some absent. The repertoire holds 150,000 to 250,000 clones, with almost 85% as singletons. This TCR came from a human donor with acute or convalescent COVID-19. The donor label of this sample is uncertain. The sequenced material came from peripheral blood.

CDR3 region: CASSDESRRSTDTQYF. The CDR3 DNA reads TGTGCCAGCAGTGATGAATCGCGGAGGAGCACAGATACGCAGTATTTT. The V gene is TRBV6-1, the J gene TRBJ2-3; tentative D call: TRBD2 (5 bases). Per germline, CDR1 MNHNS and CDR2 SASEGT. V was clipped by 3 bases and J by 0 bases, with 13 bases between them. The length of the CDR3 is 16 residues.